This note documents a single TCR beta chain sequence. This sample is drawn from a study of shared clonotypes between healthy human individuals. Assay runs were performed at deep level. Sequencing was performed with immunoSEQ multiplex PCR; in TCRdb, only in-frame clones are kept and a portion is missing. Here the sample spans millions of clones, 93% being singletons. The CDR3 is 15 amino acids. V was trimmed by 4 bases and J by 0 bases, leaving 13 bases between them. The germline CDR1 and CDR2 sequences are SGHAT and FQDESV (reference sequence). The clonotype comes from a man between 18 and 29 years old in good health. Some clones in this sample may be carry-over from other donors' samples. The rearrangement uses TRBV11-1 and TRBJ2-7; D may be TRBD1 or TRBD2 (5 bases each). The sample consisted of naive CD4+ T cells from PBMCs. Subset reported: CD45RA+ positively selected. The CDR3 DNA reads TGTGCCAGCAGCTCCGGGACCGGAAGCTCCTACGAGCAGTACTTC. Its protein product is CASSSGTGSSYEQYF.